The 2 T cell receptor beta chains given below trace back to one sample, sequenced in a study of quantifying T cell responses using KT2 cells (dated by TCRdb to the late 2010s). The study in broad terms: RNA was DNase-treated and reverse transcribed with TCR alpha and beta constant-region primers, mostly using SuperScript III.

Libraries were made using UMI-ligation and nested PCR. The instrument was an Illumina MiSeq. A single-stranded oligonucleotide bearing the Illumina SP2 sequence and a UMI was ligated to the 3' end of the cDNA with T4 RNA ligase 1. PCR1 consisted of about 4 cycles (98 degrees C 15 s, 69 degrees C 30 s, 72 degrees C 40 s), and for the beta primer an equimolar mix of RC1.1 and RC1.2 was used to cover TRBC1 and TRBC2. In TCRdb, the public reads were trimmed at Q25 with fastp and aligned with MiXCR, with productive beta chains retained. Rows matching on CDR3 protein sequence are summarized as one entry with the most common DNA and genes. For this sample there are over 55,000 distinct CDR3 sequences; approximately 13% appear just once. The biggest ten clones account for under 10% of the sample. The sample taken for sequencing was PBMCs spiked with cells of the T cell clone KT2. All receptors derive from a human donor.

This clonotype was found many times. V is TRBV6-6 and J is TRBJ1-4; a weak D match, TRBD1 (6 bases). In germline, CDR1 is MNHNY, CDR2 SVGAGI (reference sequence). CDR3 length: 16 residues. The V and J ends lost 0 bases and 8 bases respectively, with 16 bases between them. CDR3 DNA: TGTGCCAGCAGTTACTCACAGGGAGAGGTTCGGGAAAAACTGTTTTTT. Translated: CASSYSQGEVREKLFF.

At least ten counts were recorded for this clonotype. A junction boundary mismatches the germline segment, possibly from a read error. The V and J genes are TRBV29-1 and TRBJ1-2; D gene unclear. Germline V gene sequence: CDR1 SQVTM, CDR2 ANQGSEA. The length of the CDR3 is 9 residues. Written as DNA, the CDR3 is TGCAGCCCCCCACGAGGGCCCAACTTC. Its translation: CSPPRGPNF.